This is a list of T cell receptor beta chains from one sample in a study of T cells in narcolepsy. Profiling relied on immunoSEQ multiplex PCR, and the TCRdb table lists in-frame clones only, not all of them. The sample records almost 25,000 clones, about 60% being singletons. The sample comprised memory (CD45RA-) CD4+ T cells from blood. All receptors derive from a human donor in good health. Both conserved end residues are part of each CDR3. The D gene is left open where the match is weak. Not every row has a clone size; where given, it reads once, few, many or a size class.

abundance	d_gene	j_gene	v_gene	CDR3aa	CDR3nt
few	NA	TRBJ1-5	TRBV28	CASTKRPDSQPQHF	TGTGCCAGCACCAAACGTCCTGATAGTCAGCCCCAGCATTTT
once	NA	TRBJ1-4	TRBV28	CASSYGSKEKLFF	TGTGCCAGCAGTTACGGGTCTAAGGAAAAACTGTTTTTT
NA	NA	TRBJ1-1	TRBV6-5	CASSYSRGNTEAFF	TGTGCCAGCAGTTACTCTAGGGGAAACACTGAAGCTTTCTTT
NA	NA	TRBJ2-7	TRBV30	CAWQPGGLSSYEQYF	TGTGCCTGGCAACCTGGGGGCTTGAGCTCCTACGAGCAGTACTTC
NA	NA	TRBJ1-1	TRBV20-1	CSASIGAEAFF	TGCAGTGCTAGTATAGGGGCTGAAGCTTTCTTT
NA	TRBD1	TRBJ2-7	TRBV6-6	CASTLFGQGTYEQYF	TGTGCCAGCACCCTCTTCGGACAGGGCACCTACGAGCAGTACTTC
few	NA	TRBJ2-1	TRBV4-2	CASSRGGAEAQQFF	TGTGCCAGCAGCCGGGGGGGGGCGGAGGCCCAGCAGTTCTTC
NA	NA	TRBJ1-1	TRBV7-8	CASSLGAISMNTEAFF	TGTGCCAGCAGCTTAGGAGCCATCTCCATGAACACTGAAGCTTTCTTT
NA	NA	TRBJ2-3	TRBV7-9	CASSATGATDTQYF	TGTGCCAGCAGCGCTACCGGGGCCACAGATACGCAGTATTTT
NA	TRBD1	TRBJ1-1	TRBV30	CAWSVGQGTEAFF	TGTGCCTGGAGTGTGGGACAGGGAACTGAAGCTTTCTTT
once	NA	TRBJ1-3	TRBV7-2	CASSLDGVVNTIYF	TGTGCCAGCAGCTTAGATGGGGTTGTAAACACCATATATTTT
once	NA	TRBJ1-1	TRBV5-1	CASSPRPDAGNTEAFF	TGCGCCAGCAGCCCACGACCGGACGCCGGGAACACTGAAGCTTTCTTT
NA	TRBD2	TRBJ2-3	TRBV5-1	CASSPGPGGATQYF	TGCGCCAGCAGCCCGGGACCGGGAGGAGCTACGCAGTATTTT
few	NA	TRBJ2-7	TRBV6-1	CASRGGLDSAGYQYF	TGTGCCAGCAGAGGCGGTCTCGACTCGGCGGGATACCAGTACTTC
NA	NA	TRBJ2-7	TRBV19	CASGTGYGSYEQYF	TGTGCCAGTGGAACCGGGTATGGGTCCTACGAGCAGTACTTC
NA	NA	TRBJ2-7	TRBV6-1	CASYDHGSASYEQYF	TGTGCCAGCTACGATCACGGGTCAGCCTCCTACGAGCAGTACTTC
NA	TRBD1	TRBJ1-6	TRBV30	CAWSGAVTGAGAPLHF	TGTGCCTGGAGTGGTGCTGTCACAGGGGCTGGGGCACCCCTCCACTTT
NA	TRBD2	TRBJ2-1	TRBV7-2	CASSLSRGGYNEQFF	TGTGCCAGCAGCTTGTCCCGCGGGGGCTACAATGAGCAGTTCTTC
few	NA	TRBJ1-1	TRBV9	CASSVLPTATGYLNTEAFF	TGTGCCAGCAGCGTACTGCCCACCGCAACAGGATACCTGAACACTGAAGCTTTCTTT
once	NA	TRBJ2-6	TRBV18	CASSPGPSGANVLTF	TGTGCCAGCTCACCCGGGCCCTCCGGGGCCAACGTCCTGACTTTC
few	TRBD2	TRBJ2-1	TRBV28	CASRTQTSGGHNEQFF	TGTGCCAGCAGGACCCAGACTAGCGGGGGACACAATGAGCAGTTCTTC
few	TRBD2	TRBJ2-7	TRBV2	CASSEKRGTRGQYF	TGTGCCAGCAGTGAGAAGCGGGGCACTCGCGGGCAGTACTTC
once	NA	TRBJ1-6	TRBV28	CASRPSREYNSPLHF	TGTGCCAGCAGACCTTCCCGCGAATATAATTCACCCCTCCACTTT
NA	TRBD1	TRBJ2-1	TRBV5-1	CASTIGTGYNEQFF	TGCGCCAGCACGATTGGGACAGGCTACAATGAGCAGTTCTTC
few	NA	TRBJ2-6	TRBV23-1	CASSRLGVSGANVLTF	TGCGCCAGCAGTCGTCTGGGGGTCTCTGGGGCCAACGTCCTGACTTTC